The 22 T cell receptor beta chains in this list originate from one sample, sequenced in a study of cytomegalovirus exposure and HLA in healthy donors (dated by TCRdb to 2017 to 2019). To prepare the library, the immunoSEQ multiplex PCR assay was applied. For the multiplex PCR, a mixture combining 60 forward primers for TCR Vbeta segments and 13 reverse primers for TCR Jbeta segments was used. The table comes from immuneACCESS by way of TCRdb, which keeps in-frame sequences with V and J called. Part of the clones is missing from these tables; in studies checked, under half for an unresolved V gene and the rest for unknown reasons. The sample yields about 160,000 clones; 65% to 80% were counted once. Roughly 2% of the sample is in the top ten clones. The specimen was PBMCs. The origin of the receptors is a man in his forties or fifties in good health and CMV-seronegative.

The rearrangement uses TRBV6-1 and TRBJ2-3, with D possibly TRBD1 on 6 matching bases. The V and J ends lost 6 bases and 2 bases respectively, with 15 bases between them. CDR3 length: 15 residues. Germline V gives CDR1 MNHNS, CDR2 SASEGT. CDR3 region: CASRPPGQLTDTQYF. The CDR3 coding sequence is TGTGCCAGCAGGCCTCCCGGACAGCTCACAGATACGCAGTATTTT.

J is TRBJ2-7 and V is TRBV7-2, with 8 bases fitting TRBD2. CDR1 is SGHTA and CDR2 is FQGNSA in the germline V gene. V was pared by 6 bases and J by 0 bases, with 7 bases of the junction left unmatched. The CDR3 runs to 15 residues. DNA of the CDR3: TGTGCCAGCAGTACCGGGAGGGGCCCCTCCTACGAGCAGTACTTC. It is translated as CASSTGRGPSYEQYF.

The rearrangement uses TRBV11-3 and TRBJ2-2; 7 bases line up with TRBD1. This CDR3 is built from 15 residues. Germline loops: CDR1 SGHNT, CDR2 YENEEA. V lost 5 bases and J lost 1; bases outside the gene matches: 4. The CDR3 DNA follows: TGTGCCAGCAGCCGGACAGGAGGGAACACCGGGGAGCTGTTTTTT. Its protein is CASSRTGGNTGELFF.

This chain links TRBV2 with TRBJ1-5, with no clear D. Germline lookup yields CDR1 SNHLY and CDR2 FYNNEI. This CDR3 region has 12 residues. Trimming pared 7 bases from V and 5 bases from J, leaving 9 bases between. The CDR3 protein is CASILQDQPQHF. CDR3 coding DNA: TGTGCCAGCATCCTCCAGGATCAGCCCCAGCATTTT.

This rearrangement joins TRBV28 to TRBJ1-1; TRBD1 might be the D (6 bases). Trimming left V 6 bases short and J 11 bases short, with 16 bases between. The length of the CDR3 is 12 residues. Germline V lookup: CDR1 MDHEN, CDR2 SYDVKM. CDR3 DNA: TGTGCCAGCAGCCCCTGGCAGGGGCGGGCTTTCTTT. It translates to CASSPWQGRAFF.

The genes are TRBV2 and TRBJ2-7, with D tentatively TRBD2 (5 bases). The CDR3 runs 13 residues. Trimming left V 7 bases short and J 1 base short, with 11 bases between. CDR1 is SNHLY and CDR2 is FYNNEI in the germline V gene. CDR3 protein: CASNGVGSYEQYF. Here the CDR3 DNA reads TGTGCCAGCAACGGGGTAGGTTCCTACGAGCAGTACTTC. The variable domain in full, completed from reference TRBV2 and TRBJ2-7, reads EPEVTQTPSHQVTQMGQEVILRCVPISNHLYFYWYRQILGQKVEFLVSFYNNEISEKSEIFDDQFSVERPDGSNFTLKIRSTKLEDSAMYFCASNGVGSYEQYFGPGTRLTVT.

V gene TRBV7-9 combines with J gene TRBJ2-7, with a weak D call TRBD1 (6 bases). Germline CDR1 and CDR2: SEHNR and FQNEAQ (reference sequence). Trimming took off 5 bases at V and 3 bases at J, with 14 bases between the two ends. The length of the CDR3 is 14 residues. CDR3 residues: CASSPRQERYEQYF. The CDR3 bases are TGTGCCAGCAGCCCAAGACAGGAACGCTACGAGCAGTACTTC. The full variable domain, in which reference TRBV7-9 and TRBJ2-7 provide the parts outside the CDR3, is DTGVSQNPRHKITKRGQNVTFRCDPISEHNRLYWYRQTLGQGPEFLTYFQNEAQLEKSRLLSDRFSAERPKGSFSTLEIQRTEQGDSAMYLCASSPRQERYEQYFGPGTRLTVT.

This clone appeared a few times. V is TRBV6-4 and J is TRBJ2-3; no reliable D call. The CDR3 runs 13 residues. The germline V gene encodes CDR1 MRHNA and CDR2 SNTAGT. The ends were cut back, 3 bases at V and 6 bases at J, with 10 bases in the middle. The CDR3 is CASSEEASDTQYF. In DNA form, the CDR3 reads TGTGCCAGCAGTGAAGAGGCATCGGATACGCAGTATTTT.

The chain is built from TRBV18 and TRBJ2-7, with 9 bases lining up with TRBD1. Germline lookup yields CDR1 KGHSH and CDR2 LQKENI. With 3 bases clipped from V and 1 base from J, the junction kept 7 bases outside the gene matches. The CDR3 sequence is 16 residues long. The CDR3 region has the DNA TGTGCCAGCTCACCCGCGGATGGACAGGGGTCCTACGAGCAGTACTTC. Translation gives CASSPADGQGSYEQYF.

The CDR3 coding sequence is TGTGCCAGCAGCCGCACAGGGGGCCCTGGAAACACCATATATTTT. It specifies CASSRTGGPGNTIYF. The gene calls are TRBV7-2 and TRBJ1-3; 9 bases agree with TRBD1. CDR1 and CDR2 from the germline V gene are SGHTA and FQGNSA. V shed 5 bases, J shed 2 bases, and the junction held 4 bases outside the gene matches. The CDR3 has 15 residues.

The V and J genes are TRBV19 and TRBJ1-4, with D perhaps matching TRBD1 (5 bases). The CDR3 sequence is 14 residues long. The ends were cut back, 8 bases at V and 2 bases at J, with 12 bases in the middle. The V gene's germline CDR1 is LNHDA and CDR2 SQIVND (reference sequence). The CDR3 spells CASETGSTNEKLFF. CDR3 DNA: TGTGCCAGTGAAACAGGCTCCACTAATGAAAAACTGTTTTTT.

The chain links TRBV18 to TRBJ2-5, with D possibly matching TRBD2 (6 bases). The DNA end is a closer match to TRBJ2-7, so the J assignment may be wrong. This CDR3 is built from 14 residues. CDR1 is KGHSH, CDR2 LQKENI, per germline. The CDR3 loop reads CASSPPGTPLEQYF. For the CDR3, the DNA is TGTGCCAGCTCACCTCCCGGGACTCCCCTCGAGCAGTACTTC.

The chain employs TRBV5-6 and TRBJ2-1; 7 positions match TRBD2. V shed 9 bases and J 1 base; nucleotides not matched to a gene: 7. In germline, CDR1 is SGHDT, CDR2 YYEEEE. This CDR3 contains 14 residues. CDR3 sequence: CATGRAASYNEQFF. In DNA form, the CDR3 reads TGTGCCACGGGGAGGGCCGCATCCTACAATGAGCAGTTCTTC.

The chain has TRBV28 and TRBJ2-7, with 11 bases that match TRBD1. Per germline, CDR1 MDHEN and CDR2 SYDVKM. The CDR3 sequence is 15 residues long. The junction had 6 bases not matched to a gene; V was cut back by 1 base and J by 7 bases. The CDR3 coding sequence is TGTGCCAGCAGTTTATCGGGACAGGGGGTGCGGGAGCAGTACTTC. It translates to CASSLSGQGVREQYF.

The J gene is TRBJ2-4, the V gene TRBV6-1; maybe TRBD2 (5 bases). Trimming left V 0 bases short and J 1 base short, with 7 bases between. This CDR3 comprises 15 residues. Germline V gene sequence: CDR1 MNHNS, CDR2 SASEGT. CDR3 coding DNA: TGTGCCAGCAGTGAAGCGGAGGCGGCCAAAAACATTCAGTACTTC. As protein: CASSEAEAAKNIQYF.

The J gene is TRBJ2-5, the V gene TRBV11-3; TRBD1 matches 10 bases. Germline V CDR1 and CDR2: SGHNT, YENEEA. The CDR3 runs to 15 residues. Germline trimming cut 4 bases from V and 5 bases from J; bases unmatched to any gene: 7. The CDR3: CASSSGTGVAETQYF. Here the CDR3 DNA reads TGTGCCAGCAGCTCAGGGACAGGGGTCGCGGAGACCCAGTACTTC.

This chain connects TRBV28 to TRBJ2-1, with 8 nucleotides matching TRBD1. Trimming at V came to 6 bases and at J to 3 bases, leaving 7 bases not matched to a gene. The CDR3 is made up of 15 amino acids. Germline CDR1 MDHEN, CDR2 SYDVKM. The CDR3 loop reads CASSIPGQVYNEQFF. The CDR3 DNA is TGTGCCAGCAGCATACCGGGACAGGTCTACAATGAGCAGTTCTTC. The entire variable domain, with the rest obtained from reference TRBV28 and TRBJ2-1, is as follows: DVKVTQSSRYLVKRTGEKVFLECVQDMDHENMFWYRQDPGLGLRLIYFSYDVKMKEKGDIPEGYSVSREKKERFSLILESASTNQTSMYLCASSIPGQVYNEQFFGPGTRLTVL.

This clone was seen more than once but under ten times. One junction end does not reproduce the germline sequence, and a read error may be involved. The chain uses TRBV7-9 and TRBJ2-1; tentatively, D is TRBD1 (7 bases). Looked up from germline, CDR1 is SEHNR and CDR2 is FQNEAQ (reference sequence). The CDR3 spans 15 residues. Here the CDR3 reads CSSSLGRGAYNEQFF. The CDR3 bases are TGTTCCAGCAGCTTAGGCAGGGGGGCCTACAATGAGCAGTTCTTC. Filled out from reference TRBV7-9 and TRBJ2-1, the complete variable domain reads DTGVSQNPRHKITKRGQNVTFRCDPISEHNRLYWYRQTLGQGPEFLTYFQNEAQLEKSRLLSDRFSAERPKGSFSTLEIQRTEQGDSAMYLCSSSLGRGAYNEQFFGPGTRLTVL.

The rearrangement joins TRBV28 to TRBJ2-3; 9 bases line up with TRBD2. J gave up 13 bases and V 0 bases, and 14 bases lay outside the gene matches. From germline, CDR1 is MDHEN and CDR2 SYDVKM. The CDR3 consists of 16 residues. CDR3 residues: CASSLWTSGGNNMKYF. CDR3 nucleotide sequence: TGTGCCAGCAGTTTATGGACTAGCGGAGGGAATAATATGAAGTATTTT.

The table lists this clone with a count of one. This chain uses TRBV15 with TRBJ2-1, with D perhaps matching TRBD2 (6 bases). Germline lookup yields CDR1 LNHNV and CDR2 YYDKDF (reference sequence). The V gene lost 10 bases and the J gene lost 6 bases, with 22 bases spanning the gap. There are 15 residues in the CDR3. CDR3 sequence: CAIGGIDGSPNEQFF. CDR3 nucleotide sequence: TGTGCCATTGGGGGGATAGACGGGAGCCCCAATGAGCAGTTCTTC. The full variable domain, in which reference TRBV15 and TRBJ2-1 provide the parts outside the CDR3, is DAMVIQNPRYQVTQFGKPVTLSCSQTLNHNVMYWYQQKSSQAPKLLFHYYDKDFNNEADTPDNFQSRRPNTSFCFLDIRSPGLGDTAMYLCAIGGIDGSPNEQFFGPGTRLTVL.

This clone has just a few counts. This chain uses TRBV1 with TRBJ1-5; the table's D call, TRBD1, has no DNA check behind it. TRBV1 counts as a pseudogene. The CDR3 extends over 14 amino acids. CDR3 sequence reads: CTNKPTGGNQPQHF. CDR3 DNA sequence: TGCACCAACAAACCGACAGGAGGCAATCAGCCCCAGCATTTT.

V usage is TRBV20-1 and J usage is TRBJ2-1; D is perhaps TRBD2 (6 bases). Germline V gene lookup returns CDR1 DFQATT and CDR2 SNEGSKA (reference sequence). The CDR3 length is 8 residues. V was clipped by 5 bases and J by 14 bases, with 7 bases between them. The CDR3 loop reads CSAPGEFF. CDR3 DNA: TGCAGTGCTCCGGGGGAGTTCTTC.